This TCR beta chain was sequenced during a study of T-cell reconstitution after alpha-beta-depleted transplantation in children. A library of TCRbeta sequences, prepared with unique molecular identifiers, was generated. TCRdb redid the calling of the PCR reads with MiXCR, one entry per CDR3 protein. The profile shows about 270,000 distinct CDR3 sequences, nearly 10% of them singletons. This CDR3 spans 11 amino acids. The germline V gene encodes CDR1 SQVTM and CDR2 ANQGSEA. With 5 bases clipped from V and 9 bases from J, the junction kept 6 bases outside the gene matches. This receptor was taken from a human donor who donated a stem cell graft to a child with SCID. Sample: PBMCs from the stem cell graft donor, taken from the stem cell graft. The chain recombines TRBV29-1 with TRBJ2-5; 7 bases are shared with TRBD2. CDR3 DNA sequence: TGCAGCGTTCAAGCGGGGATGCCCCAGTACTTC. Amino acids: CSVQAGMPQYF.